This T cell receptor beta chain was captured in a study of T cell responses to AZD1222 COVID-19 vaccine. Whole-study findings and limits: Donors, mostly white British, included more females; clonal diversity was possibly underestimated. At baseline, seropositivity was found in only a handful of AZD1222 recipients. An increase in Spike-specific TCR breadth and depth was observed after two AZD1222 doses.

The method was immunoSEQ multiplex PCR; TCRdb's version includes in-frame clones alone and lacks a portion of them. The sample comprises 150,000 to 200,000 clones, more than 70% of which are singletons, and over 4.5% rests with the top ten. Concerning this clone itself: Antigen: not known.

The CDR3 consists of 16 residues. Germline CDR1 is MNHNS and CDR2 is SASEGT. Trimming removed 1 base at V and 2 bases at J, with 13 bases between. V is TRBV6-1 and J is TRBJ2-3; D is undetermined. The receptor was derived from an adult in good health. Sample: peripheral blood, taken on day 0 of AZD1222 vaccination. In nucleotides, the CDR3 is TGTGCCAGCAGTGAAGTAAACCCGGTGGACACAGATACGCAGTATTTT. It yields the protein CASSEVNPVDTDTQYF.